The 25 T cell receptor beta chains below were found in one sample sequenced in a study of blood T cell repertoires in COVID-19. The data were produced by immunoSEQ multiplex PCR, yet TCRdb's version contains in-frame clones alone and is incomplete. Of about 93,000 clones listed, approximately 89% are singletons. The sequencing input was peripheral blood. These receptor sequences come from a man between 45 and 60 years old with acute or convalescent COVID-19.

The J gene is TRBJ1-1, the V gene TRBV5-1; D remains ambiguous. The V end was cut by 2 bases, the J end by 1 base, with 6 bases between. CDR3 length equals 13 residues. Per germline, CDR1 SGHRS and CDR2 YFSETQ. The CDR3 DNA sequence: TGCGCCAGCAGCTTCGCAGGGAACACTGAAGCTTTCTTT. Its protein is CASSFAGNTEAFF.

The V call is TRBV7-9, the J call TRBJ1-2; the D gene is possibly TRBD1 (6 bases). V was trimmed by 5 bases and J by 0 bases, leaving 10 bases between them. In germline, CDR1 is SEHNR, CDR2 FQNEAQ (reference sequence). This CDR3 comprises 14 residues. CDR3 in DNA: TGTGCCAGCAGCCTCGGGACAACTAACTATGGCTACACCTTC. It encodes CASSLGTTNYGYTF.

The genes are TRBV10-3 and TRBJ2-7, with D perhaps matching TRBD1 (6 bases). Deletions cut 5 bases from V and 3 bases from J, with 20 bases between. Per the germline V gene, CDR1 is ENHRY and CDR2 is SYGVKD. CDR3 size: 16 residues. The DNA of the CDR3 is TGTGCCATCAGTCGAACAGGGCCGGATTTGTACTACGAGCAGTACTTC. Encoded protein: CAISRTGPDLYYEQYF.

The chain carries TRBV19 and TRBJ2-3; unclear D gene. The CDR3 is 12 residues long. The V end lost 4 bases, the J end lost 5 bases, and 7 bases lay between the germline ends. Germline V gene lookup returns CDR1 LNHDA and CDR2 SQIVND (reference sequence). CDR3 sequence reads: CASSTRVDTQYF. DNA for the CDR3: TGTGCCAGTAGTACCCGGGTAGATACGCAGTATTTT.

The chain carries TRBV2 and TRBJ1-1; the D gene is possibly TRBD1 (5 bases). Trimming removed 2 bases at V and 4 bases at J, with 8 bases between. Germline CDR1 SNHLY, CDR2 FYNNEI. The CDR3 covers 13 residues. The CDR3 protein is CASSETGGTEAFF. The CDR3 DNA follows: TGTGCCAGCAGTGAAACAGGCGGCACTGAAGCTTTCTTT.

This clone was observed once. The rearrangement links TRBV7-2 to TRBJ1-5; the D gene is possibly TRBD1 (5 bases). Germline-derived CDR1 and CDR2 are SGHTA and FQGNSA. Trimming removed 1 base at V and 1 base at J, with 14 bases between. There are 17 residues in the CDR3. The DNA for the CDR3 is TGTGCCAGCAGCTTAGGGACACTCGGTCTGAGCAATCAGCCCCAGCATTTT. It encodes CASSLGTLGLSNQPQHF.

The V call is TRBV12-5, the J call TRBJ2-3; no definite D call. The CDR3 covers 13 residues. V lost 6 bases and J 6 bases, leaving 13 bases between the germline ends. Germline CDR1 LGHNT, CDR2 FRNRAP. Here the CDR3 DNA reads TGTGCTAGTGGCTATAGCACGCTGGATACGCAGTATTTT. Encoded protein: CASGYSTLDTQYF.

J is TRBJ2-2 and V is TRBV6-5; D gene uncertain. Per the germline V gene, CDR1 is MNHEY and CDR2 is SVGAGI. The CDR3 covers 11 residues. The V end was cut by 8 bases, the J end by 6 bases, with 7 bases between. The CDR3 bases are TGTGCCAGCGGCATACCCGGGGAGCTGTTTTTT. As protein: CASGIPGELFF.

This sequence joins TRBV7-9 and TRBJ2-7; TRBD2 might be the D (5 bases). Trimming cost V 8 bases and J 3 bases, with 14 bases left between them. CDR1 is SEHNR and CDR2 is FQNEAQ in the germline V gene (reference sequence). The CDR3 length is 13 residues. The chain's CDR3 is CASPGLGDYEQYV. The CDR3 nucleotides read TGTGCCAGCCCGGGCCTCGGGGACTACGAGCAGTACGTC.

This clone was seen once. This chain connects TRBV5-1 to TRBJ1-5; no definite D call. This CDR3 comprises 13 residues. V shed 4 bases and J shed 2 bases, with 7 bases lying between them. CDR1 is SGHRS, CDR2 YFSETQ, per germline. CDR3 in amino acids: CASSPAGNQPQHF. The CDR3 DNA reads TGCGCCAGCAGCCCGGCGGGCAATCAGCCCCAGCATTTT.

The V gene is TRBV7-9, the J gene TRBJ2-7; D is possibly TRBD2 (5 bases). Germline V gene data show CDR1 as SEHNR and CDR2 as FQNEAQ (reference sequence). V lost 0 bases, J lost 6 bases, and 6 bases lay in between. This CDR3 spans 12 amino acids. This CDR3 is CASSLAGSEQYV. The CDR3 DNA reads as TGTGCCAGCAGCTTAGCAGGGAGCGAGCAGTACGTC.

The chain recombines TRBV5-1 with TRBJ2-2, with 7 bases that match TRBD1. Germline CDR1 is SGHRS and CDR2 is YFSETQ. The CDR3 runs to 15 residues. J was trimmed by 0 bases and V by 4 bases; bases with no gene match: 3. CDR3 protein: CASSPGTANTGELFF. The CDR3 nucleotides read TGCGCCAGCAGCCCCGGGACAGCGAACACCGGGGAGCTGTTTTTT.

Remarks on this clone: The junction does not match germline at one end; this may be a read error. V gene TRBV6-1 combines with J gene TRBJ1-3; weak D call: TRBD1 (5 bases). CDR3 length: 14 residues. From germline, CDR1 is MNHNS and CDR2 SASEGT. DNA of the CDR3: TGTGCCAGCAGTGAAATCGGCGGGGGAGGGCCCCCAGATTTT. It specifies CASSEIGGGGPPDF.

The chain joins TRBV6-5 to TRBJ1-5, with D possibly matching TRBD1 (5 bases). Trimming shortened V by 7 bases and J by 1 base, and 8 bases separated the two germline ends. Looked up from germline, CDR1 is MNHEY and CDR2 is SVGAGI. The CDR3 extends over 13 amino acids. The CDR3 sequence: CASNRQSNQPQHF. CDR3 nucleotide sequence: TGTGCCAGCAACCGACAGAGCAATCAGCCCCAGCATTTT.

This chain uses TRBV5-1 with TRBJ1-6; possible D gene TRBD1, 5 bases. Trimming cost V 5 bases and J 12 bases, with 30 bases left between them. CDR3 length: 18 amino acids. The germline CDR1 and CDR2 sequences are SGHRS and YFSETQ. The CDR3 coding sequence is TGCGCCAGCAGGGGACTGAGGTCAGGTTCGACCCTTTGGGGACCCCTCCACTTT. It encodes CASRGLRSGSTLWGPLHF.

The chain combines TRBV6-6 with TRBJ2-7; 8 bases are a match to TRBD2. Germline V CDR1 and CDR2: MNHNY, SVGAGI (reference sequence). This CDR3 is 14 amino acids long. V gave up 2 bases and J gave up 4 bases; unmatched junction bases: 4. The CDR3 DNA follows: TGTGCCAGCAGTTACGGGACTAGATATTACGAGCAGTACTTC. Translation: CASSYGTRYYEQYF.

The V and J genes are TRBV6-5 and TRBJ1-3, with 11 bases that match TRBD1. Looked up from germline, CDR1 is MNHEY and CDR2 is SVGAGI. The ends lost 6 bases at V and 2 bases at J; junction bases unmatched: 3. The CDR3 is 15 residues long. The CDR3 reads CASRSGQGAGNTIYF. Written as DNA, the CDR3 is TGTGCCAGCAGATCGGGACAGGGGGCTGGAAACACCATATATTTT.

CDR3 in amino acids: CATSREDRLGPQHF. The CDR3 DNA sequence: TGTGCCACCAGCAGGGAAGACAGGCTGGGGCCCCAGCATTTT. The chain is built from TRBV15 and TRBJ1-5; D perhaps matches TRBD1 (6 bases). Germline V CDR1 and CDR2: LNHNV, YYDKDF (reference sequence). V lost 3 bases to trimming and J lost 9 bases, with 15 bases between them. The CDR3 is 14 residues long. The full variable domain, in which reference TRBV15 and TRBJ1-5 provide the parts outside the CDR3, is DAMVIQNPRYQVTQFGKPVTLSCSQTLNHNVMYWYQQKSSQAPKLLFHYYDKDFNNEADTPDNFQSRRPNTSFCFLDIRSPGLGDTAMYLCATSREDRLGPQHFGDGTRLSIL.

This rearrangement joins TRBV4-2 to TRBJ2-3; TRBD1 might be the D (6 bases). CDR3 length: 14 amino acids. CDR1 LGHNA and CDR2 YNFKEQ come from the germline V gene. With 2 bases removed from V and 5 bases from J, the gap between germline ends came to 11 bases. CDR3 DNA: TGTGCCAGCAGCCAAACAGGGACCCGAGATACGCAGTATTTT. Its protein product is CASSQTGTRDTQYF.

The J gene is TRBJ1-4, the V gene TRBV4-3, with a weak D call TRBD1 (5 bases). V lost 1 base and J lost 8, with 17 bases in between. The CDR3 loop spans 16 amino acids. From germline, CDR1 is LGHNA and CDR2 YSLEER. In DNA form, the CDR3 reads TGCGCCAGCAGCCAAGCCAGGGCGGGGGATGGAGAAAAACTGTTTTTT. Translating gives CASSQARAGDGEKLFF.

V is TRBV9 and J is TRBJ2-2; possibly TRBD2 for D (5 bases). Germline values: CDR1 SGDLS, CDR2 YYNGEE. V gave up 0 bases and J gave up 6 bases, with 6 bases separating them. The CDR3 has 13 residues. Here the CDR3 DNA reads TGTGCCAGCAGCGTAGAGGAGGCCGGGGAGCTGTTTTTT. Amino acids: CASSVEEAGELFF.

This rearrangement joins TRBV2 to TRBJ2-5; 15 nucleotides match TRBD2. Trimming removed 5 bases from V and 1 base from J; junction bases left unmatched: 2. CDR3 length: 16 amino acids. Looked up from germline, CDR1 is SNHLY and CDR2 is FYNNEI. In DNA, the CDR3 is TGTGCCAGCAGTCAGGGACTAGCGGGGGGCCAAGAGACCCAGTACTTC. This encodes CASSQGLAGGQETQYF.

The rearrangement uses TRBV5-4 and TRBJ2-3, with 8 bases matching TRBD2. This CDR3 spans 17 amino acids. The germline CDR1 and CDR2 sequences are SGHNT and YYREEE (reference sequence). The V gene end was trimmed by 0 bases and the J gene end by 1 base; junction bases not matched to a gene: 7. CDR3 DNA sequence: TGTGCCAGCAGCTTGGATATTAGCGGGGCCCGCACAGATACGCAGTATTTT. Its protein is CASSLDISGARTDTQYF. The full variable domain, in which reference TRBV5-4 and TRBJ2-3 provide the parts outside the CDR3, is ETGVTQSPTHLIKTRGQQVTLRCSSQSGHNTVSWYQQALGQGPQFIFQYYREEENGRGNFPPRFSGLQFPNYSSELNVNALELDDSALYLCASSLDISGARTDTQYFGPGTRLTVL.

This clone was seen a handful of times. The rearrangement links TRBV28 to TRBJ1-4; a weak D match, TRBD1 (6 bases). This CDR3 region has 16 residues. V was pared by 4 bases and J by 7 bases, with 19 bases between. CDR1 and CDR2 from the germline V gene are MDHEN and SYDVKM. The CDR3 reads CASSSPYRVSGEKLFF. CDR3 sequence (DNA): TGTGCCAGCAGTTCGCCTTACAGGGTGAGCGGTGAAAAACTGTTTTTT.

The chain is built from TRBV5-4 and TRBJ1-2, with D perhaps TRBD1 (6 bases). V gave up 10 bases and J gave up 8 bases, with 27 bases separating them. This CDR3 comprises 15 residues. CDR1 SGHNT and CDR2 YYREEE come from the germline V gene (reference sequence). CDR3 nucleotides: TGTGCCTTGTGGACCAGGGGTTTGGCCGGGGGGGGCTACACCTTC. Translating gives CALWTRGLAGGGYTF.